This TCR beta chain was observed in a study of PD-1 blockade in classical Hodgkin lymphoma. About the research overall: Each patient was given nivolumab 3 mg/kg through a vein every 2 weeks. Study-wide results and caveats: According to reports, newly diagnosed patients had lower baseline TCR diversity than healthy donors, and relapsed/refractory patients had lower baseline TCR diversity still. Similar baseline diversity was found in complete responders and newly diagnosed patients.

Comment on this clone: The antigen is unknown.

All patients experienced relapse after autologous stem cell transplantation, and brentuximab vedotin exposure was variable. Sequencing used immunoSEQ multiplex PCR; TCRdb keeps in-frame clones, though not all of them. The sample holds 100,000 to 120,000 clones, roughly nine tenths seen once. This TCR was sampled from a human donor with classical Hodgkin lymphoma. Here the sequenced sample was peripheral blood mononuclear cells (PBMCs), taken before the second cycle of nivolumab.

The CDR3 DNA follows: TGCAGTGCTGGGGGCTCTTACGAGCAGTACTTC. This sequence encodes CSAGGSYEQYF. J is TRBJ2-7 and V is TRBV20-1; D is possibly TRBD1 (6 bases). Trimming removed 5 bases at V and 4 bases at J, with 9 bases between. Germline values: CDR1 DFQATT, CDR2 SNEGSKA (reference sequence). This CDR3 is 11 amino acids long.